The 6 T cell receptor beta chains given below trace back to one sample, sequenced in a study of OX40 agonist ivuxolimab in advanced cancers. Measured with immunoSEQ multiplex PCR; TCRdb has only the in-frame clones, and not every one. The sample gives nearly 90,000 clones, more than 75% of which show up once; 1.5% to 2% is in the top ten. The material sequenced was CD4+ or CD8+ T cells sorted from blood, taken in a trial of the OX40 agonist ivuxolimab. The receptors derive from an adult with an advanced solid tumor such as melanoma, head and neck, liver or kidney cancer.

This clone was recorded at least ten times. The CDR3 spells CASSWSGFSQPQHF. The CDR3 nucleotides read TGTGCCAGCAGTTGGTCCGGGTTCAGTCAGCCCCAGCATTTT. The chain is built from TRBV2 and TRBJ1-5; unclear D gene. The germline V gene has CDR1 SNHLY and CDR2 FYNNEI. Trimming shortened V by 5 bases and J by 6 bases, and 14 bases separated the two germline ends. This CDR3 spans 14 amino acids. The full variable domain, its missing parts supplied by reference TRBV2 and TRBJ1-5, is EPEVTQTPSHQVTQMGQEVILRCVPISNHLYFYWYRQILGQKVEFLVSFYNNEISEKSEIFDDQFSVERPDGSNFTLKIRSTKLEDSAMYFCASSWSGFSQPQHFGDGTRLSIL.

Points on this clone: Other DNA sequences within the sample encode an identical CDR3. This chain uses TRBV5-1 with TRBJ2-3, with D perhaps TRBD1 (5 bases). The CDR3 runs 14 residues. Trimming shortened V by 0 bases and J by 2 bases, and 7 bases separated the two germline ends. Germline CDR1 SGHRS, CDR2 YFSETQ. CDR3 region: CASSLGQPTDTQYF. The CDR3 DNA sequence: TGCGCCAGCAGCTTGGGACAGCCCACAGATACGCAGTATTTT.

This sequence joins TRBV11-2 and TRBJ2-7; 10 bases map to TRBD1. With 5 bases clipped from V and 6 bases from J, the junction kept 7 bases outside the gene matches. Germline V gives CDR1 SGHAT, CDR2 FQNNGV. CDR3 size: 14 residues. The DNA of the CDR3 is TGTGCCAGCAGCCGGGACAGGGGAGAGGGCGAGCAGTACTTC. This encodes CASSRDRGEGEQYF.

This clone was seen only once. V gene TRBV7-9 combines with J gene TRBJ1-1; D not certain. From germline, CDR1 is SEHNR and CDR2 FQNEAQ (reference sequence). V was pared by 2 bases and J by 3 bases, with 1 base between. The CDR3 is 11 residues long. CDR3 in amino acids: CASSLYTEAFF. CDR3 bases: TGTGCCAGCAGCTTATACACTGAAGCTTTCTTT. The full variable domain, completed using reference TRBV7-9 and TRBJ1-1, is DTGVSQNPRHKITKRGQNVTFRCDPISEHNRLYWYRQTLGQGPEFLTYFQNEAQLEKSRLLSDRFSAERPKGSFSTLEIQRTEQGDSAMYLCASSLYTEAFFGQGTRLTVV.

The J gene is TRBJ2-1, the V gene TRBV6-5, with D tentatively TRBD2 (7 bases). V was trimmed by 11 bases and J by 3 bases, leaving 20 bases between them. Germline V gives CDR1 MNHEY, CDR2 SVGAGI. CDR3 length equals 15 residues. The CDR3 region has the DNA TGTGCCGCACTGGTAGGGGGAGGGGACTACAATGAGCAGTTCTTC. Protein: CAALVGGGDYNEQFF.

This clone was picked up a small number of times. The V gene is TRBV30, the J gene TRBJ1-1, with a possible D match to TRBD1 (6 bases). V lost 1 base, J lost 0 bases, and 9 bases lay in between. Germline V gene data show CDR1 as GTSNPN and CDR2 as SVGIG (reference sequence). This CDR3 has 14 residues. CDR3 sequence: CAWSGGGLNTEAFF. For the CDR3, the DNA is TGTGCCTGGAGTGGAGGGGGGTTGAACACTGAAGCTTTCTTT.